These 11 T cell receptor beta chains originate from one sample sequenced in a study of T cells after yellow fever vaccination. TCRdb passed the 5' RACE reads through MiXCR, listing each CDR3 protein once. The table lists some 250,000 distinct CDR3 sequences, around 3.5% of them singletons. Sample: PBMCs, taken 15 days after the yellow fever booster vaccination. The receptors were gathered from a man between 18 and 35 years old who received the YFV17D yellow fever vaccine.

This clonotype was detected ten times or more. The chain combines TRBV20-1 with TRBJ2-3, with 10 bases identical to TRBD2. V shed 6 bases and J 5 bases; nucleotides not matched to a gene: 8. This CDR3 contains 14 residues. Germline CDR1 is DFQATT and CDR2 is SNEGSKA (reference sequence). In DNA form, the CDR3 reads TGCAGTGCCCCTCAGGCTAGCGGGGGAGATACGCAGTATTTT. Its protein product is CSAPQASGGDTQYF.

This clonotype was seen ten or more times. CDR3 sequence (DNA): TGCGCCAGCAGCTTAGAACGCCCTGAAAAACTGTTTTTT. Residues: CASSLERPEKLFF. The chain links TRBV5-1 to TRBJ1-4; D not certain. The CDR3 spans 13 residues. Germline assignment: CDR1 SGHRS and CDR2 YFSETQ. V dropped 2 bases and J dropped 7 bases, with 9 bases sitting between them.

This clonotype has ten or more counts. CDR3 nucleotide sequence: TGTGCCAGCAGCCGGGAGGGTGAAGCTTTCTTT. Translating it yields CASSREGEAFF. V gene TRBV12-3 or TRBV12-4 combines with J gene TRBJ1-1; no reliable D call. The CDR3 is 11 residues long. V lost 6 bases to trimming and J lost 7 bases, with 9 bases between them.

This clonotype was counted at least ten times. V usage is TRBV29-1 and J usage is TRBJ1-2; perhaps TRBD1 as D (5 bases). Germline CDR1 SQVTM, CDR2 ANQGSEA. Trimming took 4 bases from V and 4 from J, leaving 19 bases between them. The CDR3 extends over 15 amino acids. CDR3 region: CSVGLKGVTVYGYTF. The CDR3 coding sequence is TGCAGCGTTGGCCTCAAAGGTGTGACAGTCTATGGCTACACCTTC.

This clonotype was recorded a few times. The V gene is TRBV9, the J gene TRBJ2-7; D remains unclear. V shed 6 bases and J shed 5 bases, with 12 bases lying between them. This CDR3 has 12 residues. Germline V gene data show CDR1 as SGDLS and CDR2 as YYNGEE. CDR3 amino acids: CASKGPSDEQYF. In DNA, the CDR3 is TGTGCCAGCAAAGGGCCTTCGGACGAGCAGTACTTC.

This clonotype has a count of ten or more. The rearrangement links TRBV2 to TRBJ2-1; D ambiguous. Germline values: CDR1 SNHLY, CDR2 FYNNEI. The ends were cut back, 2 bases at V and 12 bases at J, with 14 bases in the middle. The CDR3 length is 13 residues. The CDR3 protein is CASSEPLNQRQFF. CDR3 in DNA: TGTGCCAGCAGTGAACCGCTAAATCAGAGGCAGTTCTTC.

This clonotype was picked up many times. This chain joins TRBV27 and TRBJ2-2; D unresolved. Germline CDR1 reads MNHEY; CDR2 reads SMNVEV (reference sequence). The CDR3 loop spans 14 amino acids. The ends were cut back, 6 bases at V and 7 bases at J, with 15 bases in the middle. Here the CDR3 reads CASSSPRWGGELFF. The CDR3 DNA reads as TGTGCCAGCAGCTCACCCCGGTGGGGCGGGGAGCTGTTTTTT.

This clonotype was picked up many times. This sequence joins TRBV5-5 and TRBJ1-1; D is unclear. Germline assignment: CDR1 SGHKS and CDR2 YYEKEE (reference sequence). The ends were cut back, 2 bases at V and 5 bases at J, with 10 bases in the middle. The CDR3 totals 13 residues. The CDR3 DNA reads as TGTGCCAGCAGCTTCGCGCGGGAGACTGAAGCTTTCTTT. This sequence encodes CASSFARETEAFF. The variable domain in full, completed from reference TRBV5-5 and TRBJ1-1, reads DAGVTQSPTHLIKTRGQQVTLRCSPISGHKSVSWYQQVLGQGPQFIFQYYEKEERGRGNFPDRFSARQFPNYSSELNVNALLLGDSALYLCASSFARETEAFFGQGTRLTVV.

This clonotype has a count of ten or more. For the CDR3, the DNA is TGTGCCAGCAGCATTTCCGGGACTAGCTCCTACAATGAGCAGTTCTTC. Amino acids: CASSISGTSSYNEQFF. This rearrangement joins TRBV7-2 to TRBJ2-1; 8 bases match TRBD2. The V and J ends lost 5 bases and 0 bases, in that order; junction bases with no gene match: 6. Germline-derived CDR1 and CDR2 are SGHTA and FQGNSA. The CDR3 length is 16 residues.

This clonotype was detected ten times or more. This rearrangement joins TRBV6-6 to TRBJ1-1; a possible D gene is TRBD1 (5 bases). Germline CDR1 reads MNHNY; CDR2 reads SVGAGI (reference sequence). CDR3 length: 11 residues. Trimming left V 5 bases short and J 5 bases short, with 6 bases between. CDR3 in DNA: TGTGCCAGCAGTACAGGTACTGAAGCTTTCTTT. This codes for CASSTGTEAFF.

This clonotype was observed many times. V is TRBV18 and J is TRBJ1-1; weak D call: TRBD1 (5 bases). Trimming took off 1 base at V and 6 bases at J, with 12 bases between the two ends. CDR3 length: 14 residues. The germline CDR1 and CDR2 sequences are KGHSH and LQKENI. The CDR3 DNA is TGTGCCAGCTCACCACAGGGTACGGGGGCTGAAGCTTTCTTT. It yields the protein CASSPQGTGAEAFF.